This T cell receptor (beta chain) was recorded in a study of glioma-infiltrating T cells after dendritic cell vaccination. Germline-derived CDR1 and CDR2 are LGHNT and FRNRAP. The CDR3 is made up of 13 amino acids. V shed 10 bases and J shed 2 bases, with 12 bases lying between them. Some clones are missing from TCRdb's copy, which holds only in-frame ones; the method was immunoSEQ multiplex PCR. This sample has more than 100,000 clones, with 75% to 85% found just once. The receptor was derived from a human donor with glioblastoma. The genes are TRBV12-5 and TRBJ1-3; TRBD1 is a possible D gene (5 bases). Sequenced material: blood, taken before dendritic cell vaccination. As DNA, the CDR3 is TGTGCTAACGGCGAGACAGCTGGAAACACCATATATTTT. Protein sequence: CANGETAGNTIYF.